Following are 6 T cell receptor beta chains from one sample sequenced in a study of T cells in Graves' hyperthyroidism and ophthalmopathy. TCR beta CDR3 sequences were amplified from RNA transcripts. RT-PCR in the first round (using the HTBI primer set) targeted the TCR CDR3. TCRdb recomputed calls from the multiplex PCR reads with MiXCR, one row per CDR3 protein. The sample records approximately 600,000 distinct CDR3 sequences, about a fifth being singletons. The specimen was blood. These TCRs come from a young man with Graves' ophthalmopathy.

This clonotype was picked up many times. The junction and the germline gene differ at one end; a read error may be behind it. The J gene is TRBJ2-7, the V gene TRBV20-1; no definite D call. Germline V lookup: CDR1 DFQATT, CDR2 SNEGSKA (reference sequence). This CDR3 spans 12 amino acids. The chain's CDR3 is CSARDGTYEQYF. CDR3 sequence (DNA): TGCAGTGCTCGAGATGGGACCTACGAGCAGTACTTC.

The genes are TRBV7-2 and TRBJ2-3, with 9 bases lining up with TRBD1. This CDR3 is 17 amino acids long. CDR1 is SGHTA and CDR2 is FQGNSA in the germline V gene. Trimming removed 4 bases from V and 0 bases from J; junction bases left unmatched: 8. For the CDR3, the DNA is TGTGCCAGCAGCTCCGGATTGACAGGGGGTAGCACAGATACGCAGTATTTT. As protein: CASSSGLTGGSTDTQYF. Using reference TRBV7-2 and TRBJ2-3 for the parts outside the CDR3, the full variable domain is GAGVSQSPSNKVTEKGKDVELRCDPISGHTALYWYRQSLGQGLEFLIYFQGNSAPDKSGLPSDRFSAERTGGSVSTLTIQRTQQEDSAVYLCASSSGLTGGSTDTQYFGPGTRLTVL.

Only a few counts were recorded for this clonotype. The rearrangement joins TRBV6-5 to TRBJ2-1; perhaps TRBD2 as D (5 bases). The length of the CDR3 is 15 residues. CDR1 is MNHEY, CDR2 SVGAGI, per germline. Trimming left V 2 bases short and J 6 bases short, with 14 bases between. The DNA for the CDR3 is TGTGCCAGCAGTTACGTCCGGGGATCATCCAATGAGCAGTTCTTC. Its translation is CASSYVRGSSNEQFF.

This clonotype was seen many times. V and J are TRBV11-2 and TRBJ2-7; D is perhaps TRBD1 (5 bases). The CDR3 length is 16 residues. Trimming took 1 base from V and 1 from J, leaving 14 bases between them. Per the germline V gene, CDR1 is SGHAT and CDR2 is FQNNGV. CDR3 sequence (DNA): TGTGCCAGCAGCTTAGGGGTCCAGGGCGGTTCCTACGAGCAGTACTTC. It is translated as CASSLGVQGGSYEQYF.

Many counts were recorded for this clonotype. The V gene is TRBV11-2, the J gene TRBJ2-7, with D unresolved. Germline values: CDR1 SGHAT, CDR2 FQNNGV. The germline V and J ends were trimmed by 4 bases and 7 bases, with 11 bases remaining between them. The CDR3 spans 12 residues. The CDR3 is CASSYAGWEQYF. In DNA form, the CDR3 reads TGTGCCAGCAGCTACGCTGGGTGGGAGCAGTACTTC.

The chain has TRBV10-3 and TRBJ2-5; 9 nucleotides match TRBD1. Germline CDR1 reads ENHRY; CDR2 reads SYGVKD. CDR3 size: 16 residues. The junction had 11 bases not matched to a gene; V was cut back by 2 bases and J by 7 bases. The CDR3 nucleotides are TGTGCCATCAGTGAGCCGGGACAGGGCTTAATGGGGACCCAGTACTTC. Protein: CAISEPGQGLMGTQYF.